These T cell receptor beta chains were read from a single sample in a study of spatial heterogeneity in lung cancer. In TCRdb, the 5' RACE reads were re-called with MiXCR into one record per CDR3 protein. The sample holds over 50,000 distinct CDR3 sequences; around 6% are singletons and the top ten take roughly 15%. The source was PBMCs, collected at surgery. The receptors shown here come from a female donor with early-stage non-small cell lung cancer. Each CDR3 is given with its conserved first and last residue. Not all rows give a size; the values are once, few, many and, for expanded clones, a class.

size,V,CDR3
many,TRBV3-1,CASSWDGVGEKLFF
many,TRBV7-9,CASSLVPGHNEQFF
.,TRBV7-6,CASSLGARSYNEQFF
many,TRBV6-5,CASSEGAGANVLTF
few,TRBV20-1,CSAQRTGNYGYTF
many,TRBV11-1,CASSLETDYTEAFF
many,TRBV20-1,CSARVDGGGSQPQHF
many,TRBV29-1,CSVRPGPSYEQYF
few,TRBV12-3/TRBV12-4,CASSKQGPYGYTF
many,TRBV7-3,CASSLQRGSYNEQFF
many,TRBV7-3,CASSPTPGTWGYTF
.,TRBV6-6,CASSGDRDRANQPQHF
many,TRBV20-1,CSGGQANSPLHF
few,TRBV7-9,CASSPDSFYGYTF
few,TRBV3-1,CASSLPGAQDYGYTF
many,TRBV30,CAWSRLIGTSDTQYF
many,TRBV25-1,CASSELGGRETQYF
many,TRBV6-1,CASSEWSSGANVLTF
many,TRBV27,CASSTGEGFSGANVLTF
medium-sized,TRBV9,CASSVAGPSDEQFF
many,TRBV6-5,CASSYPYGTGNYGYTF
many,TRBV7-9,CASSLEEPYNEQFF
many,TRBV10-3,CAISEGADIQYF
many,TRBV10-3,CAIGEETQYF
many,TRBV20-1,CSASKGTDNSPLHF
many,TRBV29-1,CSVEGIDRAGTDTQYF
few,TRBV6-6,CASSYREGRETQYF
.,TRBV9,CASSARTAPTEQYF
many,TRBV10-3,CAISPGPEPNEQFF
few,TRBV6-5,CASSYGRGPRNEQFF
many,TRBV9,CASSSKSSAGELFF
once,TRBV6-1,CASSAGQGRYNEQFF
many,TRBV28,CASSSPGQVTGELFF
.,TRBV12-3/TRBV12-4,CASSPTGRDQPQHF
few,TRBV7-2,CASSVQNTEAFF
.,TRBV21-1,CASSKVRGRETQYF
few,TRBV12-3/TRBV12-4,CASSLGGGVREKLFF
.,TRBV10-3,CAIRPAGVNTGELFF
.,TRBV24-1,CATSDPQGSSTDTQYF
many,TRBV7-8,CASSLRGDVYEQYF
.,TRBV28,CASSLGGGGSNQPQHF
few,TRBV4-2,CASSQGGRSTEAFF
.,TRBV6-1,CASTPAGATGELFF
.,TRBV27,CASSLLSGVSTDTQYF
many,TRBV24-1,CATSDHDSNQPQHF
many,TRBV9,CASKGPGTTNSPLHF
many,TRBV11-3,CASSSPPGQATGTDTQYF
many,TRBV7-8,CASSLDTGSNTGELFF
.,TRBV20-1,CSGQGSKNSPLHF
many,TRBV12-3/TRBV12-4,CASTQWAGVKNIQYF
many,TRBV27,CASSPQGYGYTF
many,TRBV28,CASSLGQSGGYTF
few,TRBV7-6,CASSSTGVQETQYF